The T cell receptor (beta chain) under discussion was sequenced for a study of T cells in localized non-small cell lung cancer. Study-wide points: Because sequencing included only one region (of the tumor), heterogeneity remains possible. Higher T cell density in the blood was associated with longer overall survival, whereas higher adjacent-lung clonality associated with shorter survival.

Note on this clone: As yet, its antigen is unknown.

Some clones are missing from TCRdb's copy, which holds only in-frame ones; the method was immunoSEQ multiplex PCR. The profile shows tens of thousands of clones, 87% of them singletons. Germline V gene lookup returns CDR1 SQVTM and CDR2 ANQGSEA. The CDR3 consists of 16 residues. Deletions cut 4 bases from V and 4 bases from J, with 22 bases between. The chain carries TRBV29-1 and TRBJ1-1; a weak D match, TRBD1 (5 bases). The receptor comes from a man aged 40 to 69 with stage I squamous cell lung carcinoma. The sequencing here drew on peripheral blood, taken before any cancer treatment. CDR3 coding DNA: TGCAGCGTTGTTAGGAGGGCGCAGGGAAGGCGCACTGAAGCTTTCTTT. It specifies CSVVRRAQGRRTEAFF.